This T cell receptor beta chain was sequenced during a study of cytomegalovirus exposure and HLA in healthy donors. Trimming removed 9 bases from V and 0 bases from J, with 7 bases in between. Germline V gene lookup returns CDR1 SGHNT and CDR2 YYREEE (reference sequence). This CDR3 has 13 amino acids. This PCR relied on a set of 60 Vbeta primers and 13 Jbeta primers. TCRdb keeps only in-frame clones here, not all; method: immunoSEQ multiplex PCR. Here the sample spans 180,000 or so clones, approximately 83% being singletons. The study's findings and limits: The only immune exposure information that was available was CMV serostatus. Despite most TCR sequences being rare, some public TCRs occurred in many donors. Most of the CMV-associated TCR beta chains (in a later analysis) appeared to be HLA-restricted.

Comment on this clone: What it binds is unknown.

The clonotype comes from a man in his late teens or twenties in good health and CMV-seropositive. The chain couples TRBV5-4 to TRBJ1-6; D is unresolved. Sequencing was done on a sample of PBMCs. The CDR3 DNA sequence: TGTGCCATGGGGAGCTCCTATAATTCACCCCTCCACTTT. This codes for CAMGSSYNSPLHF.